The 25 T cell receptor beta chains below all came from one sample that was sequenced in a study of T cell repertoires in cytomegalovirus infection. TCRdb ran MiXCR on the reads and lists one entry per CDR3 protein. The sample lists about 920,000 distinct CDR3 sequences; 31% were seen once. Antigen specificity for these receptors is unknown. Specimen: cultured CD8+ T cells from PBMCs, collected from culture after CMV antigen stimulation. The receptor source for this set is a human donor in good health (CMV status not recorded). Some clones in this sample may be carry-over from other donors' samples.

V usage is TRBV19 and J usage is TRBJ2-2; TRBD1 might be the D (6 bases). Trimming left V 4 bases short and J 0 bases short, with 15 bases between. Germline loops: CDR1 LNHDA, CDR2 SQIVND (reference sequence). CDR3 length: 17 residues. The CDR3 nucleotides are TGTGCCAGTAGTACAGCGCCTACAGGGACGAACACCGGGGAGCTGTTTTTT. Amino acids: CASSTAPTGTNTGELFF.

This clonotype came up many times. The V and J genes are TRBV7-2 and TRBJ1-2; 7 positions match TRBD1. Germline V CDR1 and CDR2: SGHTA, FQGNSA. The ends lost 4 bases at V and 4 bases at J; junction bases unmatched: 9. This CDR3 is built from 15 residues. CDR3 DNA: TGTGCCAGCAGCTCGACCCTACAGGGGTTCTATGGCTACACCTTC. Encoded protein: CASSSTLQGFYGYTF.

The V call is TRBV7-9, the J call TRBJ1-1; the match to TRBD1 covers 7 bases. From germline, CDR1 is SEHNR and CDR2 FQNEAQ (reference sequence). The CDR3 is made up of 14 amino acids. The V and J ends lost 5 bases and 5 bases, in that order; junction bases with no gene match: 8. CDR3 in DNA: TGTGCCAGCAGCCGTACAGGGGTCAAGACTGAAGCTTTCTTT. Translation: CASSRTGVKTEAFF.

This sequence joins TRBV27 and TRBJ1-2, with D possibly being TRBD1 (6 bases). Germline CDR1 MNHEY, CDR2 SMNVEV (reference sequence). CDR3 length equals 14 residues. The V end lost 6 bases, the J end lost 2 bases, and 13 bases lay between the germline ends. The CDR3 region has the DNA TGTGCCAGCAGGCTCAGGGGAGGCAACTATGGCTACACCTTC. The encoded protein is CASRLRGGNYGYTF.

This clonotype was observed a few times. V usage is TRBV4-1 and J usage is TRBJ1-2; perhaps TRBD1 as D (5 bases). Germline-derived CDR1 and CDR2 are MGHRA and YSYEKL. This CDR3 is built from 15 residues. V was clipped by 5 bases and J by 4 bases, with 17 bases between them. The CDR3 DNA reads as TGCGCCAGCAGCTTGGTGGTGCAGGGTCTCTATGGCTACACCTTC. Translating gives CASSLVVQGLYGYTF.

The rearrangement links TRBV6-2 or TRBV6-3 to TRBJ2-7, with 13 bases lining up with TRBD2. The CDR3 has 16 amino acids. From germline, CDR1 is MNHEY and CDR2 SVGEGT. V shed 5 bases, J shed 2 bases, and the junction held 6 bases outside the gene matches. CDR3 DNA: TGTGCCAGCAGTGTCGGACTAGCGGGAGACCCCTACGAGCAGTACTTC. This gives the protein CASSVGLAGDPYEQYF.

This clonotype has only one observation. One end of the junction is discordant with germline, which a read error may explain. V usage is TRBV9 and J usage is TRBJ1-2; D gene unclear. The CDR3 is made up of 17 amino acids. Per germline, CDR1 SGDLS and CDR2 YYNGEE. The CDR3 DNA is TGTGCCAGCAGCGTAGACGGAGGAGAGCGTAAAGGCTATGGCTACGCCTTC. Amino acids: CASSVDGGERKGYGYAF.

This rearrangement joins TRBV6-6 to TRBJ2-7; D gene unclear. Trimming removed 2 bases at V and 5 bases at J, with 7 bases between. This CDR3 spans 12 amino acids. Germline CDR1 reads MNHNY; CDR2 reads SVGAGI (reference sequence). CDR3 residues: CASSYELNEQYF. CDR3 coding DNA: TGTGCCAGCAGTTACGAGCTGAACGAGCAGTACTTC.

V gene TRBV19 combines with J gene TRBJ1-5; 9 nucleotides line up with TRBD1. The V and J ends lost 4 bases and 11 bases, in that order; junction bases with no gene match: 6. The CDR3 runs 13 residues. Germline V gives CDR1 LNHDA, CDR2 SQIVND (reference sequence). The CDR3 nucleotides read TGTGCCAGTAGTAACCGGGACAGGGTTACCCAGCATTTT. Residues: CASSNRDRVTQHF.

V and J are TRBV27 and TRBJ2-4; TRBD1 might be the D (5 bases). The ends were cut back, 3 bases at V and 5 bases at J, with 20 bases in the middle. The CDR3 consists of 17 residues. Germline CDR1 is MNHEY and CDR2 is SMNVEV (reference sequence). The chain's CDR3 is CASSLKRGASGENIQYF. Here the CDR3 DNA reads TGTGCCAGCAGTTTGAAACGTGGGGCTTCTGGGGAAAACATTCAGTACTTC.

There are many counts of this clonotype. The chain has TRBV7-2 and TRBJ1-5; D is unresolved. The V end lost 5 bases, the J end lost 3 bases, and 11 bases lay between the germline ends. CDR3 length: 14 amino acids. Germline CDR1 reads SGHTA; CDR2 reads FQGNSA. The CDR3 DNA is TGTGCCAGCAGCATCCCGGGAATCAATCAGCCCCAGCATTTT. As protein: CASSIPGINQPQHF.

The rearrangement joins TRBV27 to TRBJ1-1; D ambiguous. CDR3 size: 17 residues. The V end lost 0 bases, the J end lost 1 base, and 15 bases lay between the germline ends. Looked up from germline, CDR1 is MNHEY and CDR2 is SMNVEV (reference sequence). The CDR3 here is CASSLSIGPGPNTEAFF. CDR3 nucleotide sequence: TGTGCCAGCAGTTTATCGATCGGGCCAGGCCCGAACACTGAAGCTTTCTTT.

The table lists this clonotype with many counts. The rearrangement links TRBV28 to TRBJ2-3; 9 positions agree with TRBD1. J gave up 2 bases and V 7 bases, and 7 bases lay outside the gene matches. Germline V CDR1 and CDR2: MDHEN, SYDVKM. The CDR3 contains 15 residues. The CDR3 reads CASNVGTGSTDTQYF. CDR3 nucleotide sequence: TGTGCCAGCAATGTAGGGACAGGGTCCACAGATACGCAGTATTTT.

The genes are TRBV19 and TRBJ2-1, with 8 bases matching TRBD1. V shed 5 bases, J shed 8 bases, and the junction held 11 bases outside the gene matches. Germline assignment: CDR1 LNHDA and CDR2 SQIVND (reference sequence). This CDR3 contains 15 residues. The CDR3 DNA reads TGTGCCAGTAGTCCCGCCAGGGGGCTTTACGATGAGCAGTTCTTC. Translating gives CASSPARGLYDEQFF.

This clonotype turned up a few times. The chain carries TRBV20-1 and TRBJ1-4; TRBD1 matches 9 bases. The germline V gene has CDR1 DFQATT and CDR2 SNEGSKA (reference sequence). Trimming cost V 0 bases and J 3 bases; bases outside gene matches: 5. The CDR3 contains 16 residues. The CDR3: CSARDRTGAANEKLFF. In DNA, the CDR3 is TGCAGTGCTAGAGACCGGACAGGGGCCGCTAATGAAAAACTGTTTTTT.

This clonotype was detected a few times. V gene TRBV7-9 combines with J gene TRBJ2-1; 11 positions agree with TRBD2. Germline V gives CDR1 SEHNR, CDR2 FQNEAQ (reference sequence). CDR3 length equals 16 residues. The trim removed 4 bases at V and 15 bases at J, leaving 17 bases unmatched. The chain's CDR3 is CASSSRLAGGTGGAFF. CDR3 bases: TGTGCCAGCAGCTCCCGCCTAGCGGGGGGCACGGGGGGGGCGTTCTTC.

Here the CDR3 DNA reads TGTGCCAGTAGTATAGATTCAGGGGGAACCGGGGAGCTGTTTTTT. Amino acids: CASSIDSGGTGELFF. The chain links TRBV19 to TRBJ2-2, with 7 bases identical to TRBD1. This CDR3 contains 15 residues. Per the germline V gene, CDR1 is LNHDA and CDR2 is SQIVND (reference sequence). Germline trimming cut 0 bases from V and 5 bases from J; bases unmatched to any gene: 3.

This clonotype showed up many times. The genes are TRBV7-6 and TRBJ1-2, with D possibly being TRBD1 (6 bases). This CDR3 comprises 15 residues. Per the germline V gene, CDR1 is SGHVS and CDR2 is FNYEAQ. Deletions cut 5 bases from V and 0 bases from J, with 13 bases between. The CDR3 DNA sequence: TGTGCCAGCAGCGCAGACAGGAGCCCTAACTATGGCTACACCTTC. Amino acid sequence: CASSADRSPNYGYTF. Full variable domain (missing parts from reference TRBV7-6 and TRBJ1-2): GAGVSQSPRYKVTKRGQDVALRCDPISGHVSLYWYRQALGQGPEFLTYFNYEAQQDKSGLPNDRFSAERPEGSISTLTIQRTEQRDSAMYRCASSADRSPNYGYTFGSGTRLTVV.

CDR3 loop: CASSQERGFISYGYTF. In DNA form, the CDR3 reads TGCGCCAGCAGCCAAGAGCGGGGGTTTATATCTTATGGCTACACCTTC. This chain uses TRBV4-3 with TRBJ1-2, with D possibly being TRBD1 (5 bases). CDR1 and CDR2 (germline): LGHNA, YSLEER. Trimming pared 0 bases from V and 5 bases from J, leaving 16 bases between. This CDR3 contains 16 residues.

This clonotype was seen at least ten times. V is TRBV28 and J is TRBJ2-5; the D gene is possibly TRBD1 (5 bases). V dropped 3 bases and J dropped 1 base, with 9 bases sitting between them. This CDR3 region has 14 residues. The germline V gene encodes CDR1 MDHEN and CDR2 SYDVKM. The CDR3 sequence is CASSFQGGQETQYF. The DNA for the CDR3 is TGTGCCAGCAGTTTTCAGGGTGGCCAAGAGACCCAGTACTTC.

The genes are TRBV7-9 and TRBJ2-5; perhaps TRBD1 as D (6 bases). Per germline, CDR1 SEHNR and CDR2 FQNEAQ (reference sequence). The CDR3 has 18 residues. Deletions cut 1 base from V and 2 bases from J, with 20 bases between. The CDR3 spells CASSLVDPGAVFQETQYF. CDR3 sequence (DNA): TGTGCCAGCAGCTTAGTCGATCCAGGGGCCGTTTTTCAAGAGACCCAGTACTTC.

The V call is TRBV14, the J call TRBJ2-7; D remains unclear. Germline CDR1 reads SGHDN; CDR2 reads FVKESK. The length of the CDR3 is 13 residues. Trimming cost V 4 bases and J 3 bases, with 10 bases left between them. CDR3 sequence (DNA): TGTGCCAGCAGCCTCCTCGGATTCTACGAGCAGTACTTC. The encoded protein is CASSLLGFYEQYF. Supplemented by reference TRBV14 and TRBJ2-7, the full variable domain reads EAGVTQFPSHSVIEKGQTVTLRCDPISGHDNLYWYRRVMGKEIKFLLHFVKESKQDESGMPNNRFLAERTGGTYSTLKVQPAELEDSGVYFCASSLLGFYEQYFGPGTRLTVT.

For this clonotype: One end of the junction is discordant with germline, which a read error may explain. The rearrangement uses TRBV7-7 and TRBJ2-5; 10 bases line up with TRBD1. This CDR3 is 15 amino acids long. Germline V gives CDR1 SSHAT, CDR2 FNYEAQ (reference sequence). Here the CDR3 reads CASSSDRGIQETQYF. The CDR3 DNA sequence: TGTGCTAGCAGCTCGGACAGGGGGATTCAAGAGACCCAGTACTTC. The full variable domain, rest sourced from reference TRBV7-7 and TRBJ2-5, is GAGVSQSPRYKVTKRGQDVTLRCDPISSHATLYWYQQALGQGPEFLTYFNYEAQPDKSGLPSDRFSAERPEGSISTLTIQRTEQRDSAMYRCASSSDRGIQETQYFGPGTRLLVL.

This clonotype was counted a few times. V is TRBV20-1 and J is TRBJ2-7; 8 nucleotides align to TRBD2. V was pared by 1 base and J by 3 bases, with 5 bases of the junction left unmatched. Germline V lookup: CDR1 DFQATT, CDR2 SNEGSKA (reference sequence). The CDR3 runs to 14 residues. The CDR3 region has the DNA TGCAGTGCTAGAGGGCGGGGGGCAGGCTACGAGCAGTACGTC. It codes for CSARGRGAGYEQYV.

For the CDR3, the DNA is TGTGCTAGTGGTTTTCACGATGAGCAGTTCTTC. Its protein product is CASGFHDEQFF. The V and J genes are TRBV12-5 and TRBJ2-1; D gene unclear. The CDR3 length is 11 residues. Deletions cut 3 bases from V and 8 bases from J, with 5 bases between. CDR1 and CDR2 from the germline V gene are LGHNT and FRNRAP.